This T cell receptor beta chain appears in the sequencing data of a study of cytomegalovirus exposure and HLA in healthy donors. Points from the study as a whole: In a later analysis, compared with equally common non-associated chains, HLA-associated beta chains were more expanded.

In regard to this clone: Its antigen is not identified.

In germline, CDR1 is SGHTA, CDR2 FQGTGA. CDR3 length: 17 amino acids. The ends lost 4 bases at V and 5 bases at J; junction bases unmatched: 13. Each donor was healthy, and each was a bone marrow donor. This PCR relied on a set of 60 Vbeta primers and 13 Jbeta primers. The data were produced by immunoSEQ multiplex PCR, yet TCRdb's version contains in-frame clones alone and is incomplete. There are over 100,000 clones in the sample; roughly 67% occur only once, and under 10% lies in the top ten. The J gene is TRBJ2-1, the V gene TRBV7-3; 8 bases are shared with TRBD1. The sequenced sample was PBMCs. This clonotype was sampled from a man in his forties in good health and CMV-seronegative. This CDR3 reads CASSSNLRDRGDNEQFF. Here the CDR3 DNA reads TGTGCCAGCAGCTCCAACCTCCGTGACAGGGGAGACAATGAGCAGTTCTTC.